This T cell receptor beta chain originates from a study of shared T cell receptors in the human thymus. CDR1 is LGHNA and CDR2 is YSLEER in the germline V gene. V trimming: 5 bases; J trimming: 3 bases; junction bases outside the gene matches: 9. The CDR3 runs to 15 residues. Some clones are missing from TCRdb's copy, which holds only in-frame ones; the method was immunoSEQ multiplex PCR. The sample includes 500,000 to 850,000 clones, over 75% of them seen just once. The same data also went into a second study, on human thymus T cells. In that study: Corrective surgery for congenital heart defects was being performed on the healthy Finnish infants who were the donors. Thymus specimens were resections from corrective heart surgery.

The chain combines TRBV4-3 with TRBJ2-5; 7 bases fit TRBD2. The clonotype comes from a boy younger than two with a congenital heart defect. The sample consisted of thymocytes. Written as DNA, the CDR3 is TGCGCCAGCAGCGAGCGGGAAGGCTGGAAAGAGACCCAGTACTTC. Its translation: CASSEREGWKETQYF.